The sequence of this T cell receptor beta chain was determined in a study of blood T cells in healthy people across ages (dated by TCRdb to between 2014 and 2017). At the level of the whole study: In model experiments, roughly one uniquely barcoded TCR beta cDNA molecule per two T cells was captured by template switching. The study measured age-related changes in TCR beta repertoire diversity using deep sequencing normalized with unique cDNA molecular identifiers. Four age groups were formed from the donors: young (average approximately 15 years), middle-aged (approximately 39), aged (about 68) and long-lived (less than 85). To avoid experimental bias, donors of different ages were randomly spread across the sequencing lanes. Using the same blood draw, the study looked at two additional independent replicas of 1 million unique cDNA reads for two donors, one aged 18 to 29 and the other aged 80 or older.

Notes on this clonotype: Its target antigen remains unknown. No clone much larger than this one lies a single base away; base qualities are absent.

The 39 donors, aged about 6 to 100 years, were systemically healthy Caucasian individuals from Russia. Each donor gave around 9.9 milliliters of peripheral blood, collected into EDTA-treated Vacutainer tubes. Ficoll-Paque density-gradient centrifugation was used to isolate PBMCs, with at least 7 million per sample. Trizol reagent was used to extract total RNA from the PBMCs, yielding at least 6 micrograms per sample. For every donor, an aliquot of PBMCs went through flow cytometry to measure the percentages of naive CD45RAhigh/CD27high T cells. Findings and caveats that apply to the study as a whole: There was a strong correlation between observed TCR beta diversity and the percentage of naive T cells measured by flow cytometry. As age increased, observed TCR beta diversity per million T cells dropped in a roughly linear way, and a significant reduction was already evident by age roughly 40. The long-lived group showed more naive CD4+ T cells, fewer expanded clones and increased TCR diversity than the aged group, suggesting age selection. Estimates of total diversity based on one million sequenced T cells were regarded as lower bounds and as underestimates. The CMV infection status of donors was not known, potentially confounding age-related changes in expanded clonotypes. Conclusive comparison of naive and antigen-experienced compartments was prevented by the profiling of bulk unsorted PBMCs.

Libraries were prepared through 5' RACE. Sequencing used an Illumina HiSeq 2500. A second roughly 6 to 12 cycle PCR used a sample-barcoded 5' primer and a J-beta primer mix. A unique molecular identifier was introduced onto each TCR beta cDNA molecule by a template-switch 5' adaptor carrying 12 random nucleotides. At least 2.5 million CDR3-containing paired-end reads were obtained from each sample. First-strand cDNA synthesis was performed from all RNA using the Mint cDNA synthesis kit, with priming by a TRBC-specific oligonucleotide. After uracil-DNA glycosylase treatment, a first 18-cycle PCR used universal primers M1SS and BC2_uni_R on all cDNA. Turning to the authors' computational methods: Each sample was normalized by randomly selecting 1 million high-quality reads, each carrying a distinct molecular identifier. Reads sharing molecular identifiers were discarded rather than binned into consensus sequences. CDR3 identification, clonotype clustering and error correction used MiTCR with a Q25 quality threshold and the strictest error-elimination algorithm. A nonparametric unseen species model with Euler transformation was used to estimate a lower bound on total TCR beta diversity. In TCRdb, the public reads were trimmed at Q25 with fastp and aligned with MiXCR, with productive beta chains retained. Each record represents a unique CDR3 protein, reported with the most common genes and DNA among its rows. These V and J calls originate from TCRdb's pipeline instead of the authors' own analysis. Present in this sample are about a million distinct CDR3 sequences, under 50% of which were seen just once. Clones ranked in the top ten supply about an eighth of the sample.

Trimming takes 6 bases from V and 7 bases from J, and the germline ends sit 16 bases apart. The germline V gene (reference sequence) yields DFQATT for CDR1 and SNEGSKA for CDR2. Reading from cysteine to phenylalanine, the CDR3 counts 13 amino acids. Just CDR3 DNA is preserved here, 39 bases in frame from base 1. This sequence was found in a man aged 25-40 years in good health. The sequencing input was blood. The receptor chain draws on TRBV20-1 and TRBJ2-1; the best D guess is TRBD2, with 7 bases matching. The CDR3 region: CSAEGGVGNEQFF. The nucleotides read TGCAGTGCAGAGGGGGGGGTTGGGAATGAGCAGTTCTTC.